This T cell receptor (beta chain) was retrieved from a study of post-analysis software for immune sequencing data. At the level of the study: Both relapsing-remitting and secondary progressive multiple sclerosis featured among the disease courses, as did progressive-relapsing multiple sclerosis.

Overall study results and limits: Patients showed TRBV5-6, TRBV5-1 and TRBV20-1 among four to six TRBV segments more frequent than in controls.

This clonotype has just a few counts. Its cognate antigen is unknown. Built from TCR beta cDNA, the libraries had unique molecular identifiers in them. Input amounts of about 0.95 to 10 million T cells were used. These gave approximately 500,000 cDNA molecules, so each molecule approximated one T cell. TCRdb analysed the PCR reads with MiXCR anew, one entry per CDR3 protein. The table lists about 540,000 distinct CDR3 sequences, approximately 31% of them singletons, with about 5.6% in the top ten. The germline V and J ends were trimmed by 2 bases and 0 bases, with 10 bases remaining between them. Germline V CDR1 and CDR2: MGHRA, YSYEKL. CDR3 length equals 15 residues.

The specimen was blood. The chain has TRBV4-1 and TRBJ1-1; D is ambiguous. This receptor was identified in a girl aged 2-17 years with multiple sclerosis. CDR3 loop: CASSQPGGMNTEAFF. The DNA for the CDR3 is TGCGCCAGCAGCCAACCCGGAGGGATGAACACTGAAGCTTTCTTT.